This T cell receptor (beta chain) was identified in a study of human T cells and chemical hapten exposure. Specified time point: patch test 3, about 24 weeks after DPC sensitization. The treatment here: therapeutic diphenylcyclopropenone sensitization with weekly scalp DPC. Blood, whole and unfractionated, served as the source for total RNA extraction. Individual cDNA molecules had unique molecular identifiers attached to them by the library. MiXCR was run by TCRdb on the RACE reads, yielding one entry per CDR3 protein. The sample yields tens of thousands of distinct CDR3 sequences, roughly 12% seen once. With respect to this clonotype: Its antigen remains unidentified.

Findings and caveats of the study: Compared with pre-sensitization or healthy control sets, expanded TCRs clustered more. After DPC sensitization, TCRs above 1 in 1000 frequency showed no change.

CDR3 size: 14 residues. V lost 3 bases and J lost 1, with 10 bases in between. Germline V gene lookup returns CDR1 MNHEY and CDR2 SMNVEV (reference sequence). This material consisted of whole blood, taken in connection with sensitization to the hapten diphenylcyclopropenone (DPC). This clonotype was sampled from a man between 25 and 39 years old with alopecia areata. Some clones in this sample may be carry-over from other donors' samples. This chain uses TRBV27 with TRBJ2-7; D is possibly TRBD1 or TRBD2 (5 bases each). DNA for the CDR3: TGTGCCAGCAGTTTCCGGGACGGGTCCTACGAGCAGTACTTC. It translates to CASSFRDGSYEQYF.